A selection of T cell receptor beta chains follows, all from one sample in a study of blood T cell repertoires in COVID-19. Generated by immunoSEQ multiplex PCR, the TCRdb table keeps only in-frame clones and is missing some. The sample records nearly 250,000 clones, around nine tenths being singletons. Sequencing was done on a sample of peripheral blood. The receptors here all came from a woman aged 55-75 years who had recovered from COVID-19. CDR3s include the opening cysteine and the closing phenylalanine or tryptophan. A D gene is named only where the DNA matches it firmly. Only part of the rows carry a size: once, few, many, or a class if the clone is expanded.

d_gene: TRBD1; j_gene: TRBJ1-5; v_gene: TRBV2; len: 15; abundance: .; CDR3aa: CASSSDGQGNQPQHF; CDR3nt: TGTGCCAGCTCCTCGGACGGACAGGGTAATCAGCCCCAGCATTTT
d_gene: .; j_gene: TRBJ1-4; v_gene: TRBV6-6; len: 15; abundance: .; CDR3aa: CASSQQLATNEKLFF; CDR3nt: TGTGCCAGCAGTCAACAACTAGCAACTAATGAAAAACTGTTTTTT
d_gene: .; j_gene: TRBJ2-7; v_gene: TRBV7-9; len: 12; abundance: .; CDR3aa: CASGLTVYEQYF; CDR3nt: TGTGCCAGCGGCCTAACAGTCTACGAGCAGTACTTC
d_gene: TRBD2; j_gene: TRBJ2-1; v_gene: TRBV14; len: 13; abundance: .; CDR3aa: CASSQRGGHEQFF; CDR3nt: TGTGCCAGCAGCCAGCGGGGGGGCCATGAGCAGTTCTTC
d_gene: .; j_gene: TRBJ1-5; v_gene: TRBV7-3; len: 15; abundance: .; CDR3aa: CASSLSGAVNQPQHF; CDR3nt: TGTGCCAGCAGCTTATCTGGGGCAGTCAATCAGCCCCAGCATTTT
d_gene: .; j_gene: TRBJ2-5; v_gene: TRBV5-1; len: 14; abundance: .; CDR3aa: CASSILESAETQYF; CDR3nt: TGCGCCAGCAGCATCCTAGAGAGCGCAGAGACCCAGTACTTC
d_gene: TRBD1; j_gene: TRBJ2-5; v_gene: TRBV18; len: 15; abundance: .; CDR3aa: CASSRIQGDQETQYF; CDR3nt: TGTGCCAGCTCGCGAATTCAGGGGGACCAAGAGACCCAGTACTTC
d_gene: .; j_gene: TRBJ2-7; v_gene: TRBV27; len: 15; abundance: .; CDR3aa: CASSILPRNSYEQYF; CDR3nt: TGTGCCAGCAGCATCCTCCCCAGAAACTCCTACGAGCAGTACTTC
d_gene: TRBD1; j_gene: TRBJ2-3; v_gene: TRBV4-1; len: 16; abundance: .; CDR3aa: CASSDSDRAFTDTQYF; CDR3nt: TGCGCCAGCAGCGACTCAGACAGGGCATTCACAGATACGCAGTATTTT
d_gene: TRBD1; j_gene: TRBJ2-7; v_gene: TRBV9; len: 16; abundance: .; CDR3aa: CASSALPGTGVYEQYF; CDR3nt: TGTGCCAGCAGCGCCCTCCCCGGGACAGGGGTTTACGAGCAGTACTTC
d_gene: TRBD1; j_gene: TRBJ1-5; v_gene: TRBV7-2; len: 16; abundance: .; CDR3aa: CASSLVGTGRDQPQHF; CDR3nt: TGTGCCAGCAGCTTGGTCGGGACAGGGCGAGATCAGCCCCAGCATTTT
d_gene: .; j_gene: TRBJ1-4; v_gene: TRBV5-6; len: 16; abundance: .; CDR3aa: CASSWIQGTSSEKLFF; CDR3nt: TGTGCCAGCAGCTGGATCCAGGGAACGAGTTCTGAAAAACTGTTTTTT
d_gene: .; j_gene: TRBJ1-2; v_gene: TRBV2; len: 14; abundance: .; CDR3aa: CASSFFQAHYGYTF; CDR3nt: TGTGCCAGCAGTTTTTTTCAGGCACACTATGGCTACACCTTC
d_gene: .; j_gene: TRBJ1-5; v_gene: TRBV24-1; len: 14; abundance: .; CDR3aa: CATSDFNSNQPQHF; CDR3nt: TGTGCCACCAGTGACTTTAATAGCAATCAGCCCCAGCATTTT
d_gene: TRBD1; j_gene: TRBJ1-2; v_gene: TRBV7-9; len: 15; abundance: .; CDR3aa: CASSSKTRGPGGYTF; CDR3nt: TGTGCCAGCAGTTCCAAAACCAGGGGGCCCGGTGGCTACACCTTC
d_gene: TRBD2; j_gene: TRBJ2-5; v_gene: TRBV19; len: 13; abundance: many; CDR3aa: CATQGSGGETQYF; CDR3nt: TGTGCCACACAAGGTAGCGGGGGTGAGACCCAGTACTTC
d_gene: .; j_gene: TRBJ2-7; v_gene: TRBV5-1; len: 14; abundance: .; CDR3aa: CASSSQGRSYEQYF; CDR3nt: TGCGCCAGCAGCTCGCAGGGGCGCTCCTACGAGCAGTACTTC
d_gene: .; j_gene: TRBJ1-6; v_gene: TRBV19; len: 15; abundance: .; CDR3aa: CASLPHSRGDSPLHF; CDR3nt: TGTGCCAGCCTCCCTCATTCCAGGGGTGATTCACCCCTCCACTTT
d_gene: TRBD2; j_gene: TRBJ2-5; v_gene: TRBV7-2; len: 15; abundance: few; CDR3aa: CASSWAAGRGETQYF; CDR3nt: TGTGCCAGCAGCTGGGCGGCGGGGAGGGGAGAGACCCAGTACTTC
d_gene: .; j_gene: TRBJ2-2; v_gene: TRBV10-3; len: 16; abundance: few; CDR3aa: CAISVRIAWETGELFF; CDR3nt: TGTGCCATCAGCGTCAGAATAGCGTGGGAGACCGGGGAGCTGTTTTTT
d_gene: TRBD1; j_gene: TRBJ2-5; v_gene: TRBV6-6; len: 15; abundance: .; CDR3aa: CASSYGTGGRETQYF; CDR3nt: TGTGCCAGCAGTTACGGGACAGGGGGCCGCGAGACCCAGTACTTC
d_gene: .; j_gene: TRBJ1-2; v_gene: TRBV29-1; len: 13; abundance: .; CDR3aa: CSVSHRDRSGYTF; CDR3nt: TGCAGCGTTTCCCACAGGGACCGTTCTGGCTACACCTTC
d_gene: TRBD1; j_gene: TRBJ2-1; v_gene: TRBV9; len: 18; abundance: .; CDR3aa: CASSVIAGGRGRGNEQFF; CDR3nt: TGTGCCAGCAGCGTAATAGCCGGGGGCAGGGGGCGCGGTAATGAGCAGTTCTTC
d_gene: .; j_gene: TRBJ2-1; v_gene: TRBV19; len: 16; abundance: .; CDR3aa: CASSIAGGPPYNEQFF; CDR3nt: TGTGCCAGTAGTATAGCGGGGGGCCCGCCCTACAATGAGCAGTTCTTC
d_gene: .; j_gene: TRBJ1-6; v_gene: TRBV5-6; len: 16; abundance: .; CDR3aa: CASSLRGSSYNSPLHF; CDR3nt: TGTGCCAGCAGCCTCCGTGGTAGCTCCTATAATTCACCCCTCCACTTT
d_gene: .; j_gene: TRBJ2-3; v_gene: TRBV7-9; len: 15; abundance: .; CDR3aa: CASSLAGGPTDTQYF; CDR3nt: TGTGCCAGCAGCTTAGCCGGGGGGCCCACAGATACGCAGTATTTT
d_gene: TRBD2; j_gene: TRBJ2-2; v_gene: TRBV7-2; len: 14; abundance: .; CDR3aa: CASSLEAGAGELFF; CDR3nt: TGTGCCAGCAGCTTAGAAGCGGGGGCCGGGGAGCTGTTTTTT
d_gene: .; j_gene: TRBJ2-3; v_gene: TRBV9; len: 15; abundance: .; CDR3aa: CASSVDGTHHATQYF; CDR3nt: TGTGCCAGCAGCGTAGATGGGACACACCATGCTACGCAGTATTTT
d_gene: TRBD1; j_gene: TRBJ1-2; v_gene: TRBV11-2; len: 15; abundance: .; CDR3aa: CASSFGQGAAGGYTF; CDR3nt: TGTGCCAGCAGCTTTGGACAGGGAGCAGCCGGAGGCTACACCTTC
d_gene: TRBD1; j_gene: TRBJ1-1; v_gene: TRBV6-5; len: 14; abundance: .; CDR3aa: CASSYPGQAHEAFF; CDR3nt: TGTGCCAGCAGTTACCCGGGACAGGCCCATGAAGCTTTCTTT